This T cell receptor (beta chain) was obtained from a study of neurological immune-mediated disorders (dated by TCRdb to about 2019). About the study as a whole: Peripheral blood TCR-beta repertoires from HTLV-I-associated myelopathy (HAM/TSP) patients, multiple sclerosis patients and healthy controls were compared by UMI-based sequencing. Alongside PBMC samples, the set of about 100 TCR-beta libraries contained longitudinal samples, technical triplicates, and paired CD4+ and CD8+ T-cell subsets that had been sorted. Each longitudinal HAM/TSP and healthy donor was sampled at 3 time-points spaced at about 3-40 month intervals. The cohort comprised roughly 70 subjects: roughly 15 HAM/TSP patients, around 34 multiple sclerosis patients and around 20 healthy controls.

cDNA was synthesized by template-switch 5'RACE using a primer with a 10-nucleotide random unique molecular identifier that tagged each TCR transcript. Each sequencing run produced over 190 million TCR-beta sequences covering 15-18 subjects. Total RNA was extracted with the RNeasy kit. The KAPA Real-time Library Amplification kit was used to amplify TCR-beta VDJ regions with primers for the TCR constant region and the 5'RACE anchor. A first PCR added sample indexes and Illumina adaptors, and a second PCR then raised library yield. After Ampure bead purification, the roughly 650 bp TCR product was size-selected on a 2% E-gel SizeSelection system. Before pooling, libraries had their quality checked on a Bioanalyzer, their concentration measured with Qubit, and their quantity determined with the Kapa Library Quantification kit. An Illumina HiSeq 2500 sequenced the libraries paired-end 2 x 150 bp. To increase sequence diversity, roughly 24-30% phiX was spiked into each library pool. The original pipeline was this. Quality-filtered reads were processed with the UMI-based MiGEC pipeline, which removed over 75% of raw TCR sequences during error correction. IMGT germline references were used for alignment of VDJ genes, and clonotypes were defined by a unique CDR3 amino acid sequence together with V-J genes. Clonal expansion, Shannon diversity, and CDR3 relatedness (CalcPairwiseDistances, ClusterSamples) were evaluated with VDJtools, and phylogenetic trees were built with CLCbio workbench. Expanded clones were defined as having at least 8 unique UMIs, based on coefficient-of-variation modelling across technical triplicates. In-frame beta chains were kept once TCRdb had trimmed the public reads at Q25 with fastp and called clones with MiXCR. One record per CDR3 amino acid sequence lists the most common genes and DNA. These V and J calls originate from TCRdb's pipeline instead of the authors' own analysis. The sample records around 49,000 distinct CDR3 sequences, 9% to 10% of which are singletons. The ten largest account for roughly 1.5% of the sample.

This clonotype was counted ten times or more. Its cognate antigen has yet to be identified. It has no much larger one-base neighbor in the sample; base qualities were not kept. The research as a whole found: No identical CDR3 amino acid sequences were found to be shared among expanded clones across subjects, suggesting that TCR-beta repertoires were private in all groups. TCR clonal expansion was greatest in HAM/TSP patients and smallest in MS patients, who ranked below even healthy controls.

Interpreted using the paper, the time point label stands for: longitudinal time-point 1 (baseline). The healthy controls were volunteers from a blood bank in Maryland, USA. Libraries from unsorted PBMCs were made from 2 million PBMCs kept in RNAlater at -80 degrees C until RNA extraction. Peripheral blood was subjected to Ficoll-Hypaque density gradient centrifugation to isolate PBMCs, which were then cryopreserved in liquid nitrogen. The sequence was obtained from a woman between 35 and 50 years old in good health. The sample taken for sequencing was PBMCs.

The DNA sequence is TGCAGTGGGCAGGGGCTGGCGGGCACTGAAGCTTTCTTT. Its amino acids are CSGQGLAGTEAFF. The chain links TRBV20-1 with TRBJ1-1; TRBD1 is a possible D gene, resting on 6 matching bases. The V end loses 7 bases and the J end loses 4 bases, and a stretch of 16 bases separates them. CDR1 DFQATT and CDR2 SNEGSKA are derived from the germline V gene (reference sequence). The CDR3 holds 13 amino acids from the cysteine to the phenylalanine. The only DNA kept is the CDR3, 39 bases in frame from the first base.